Given below is one T cell receptor (beta chain) in context. Trimming stripped 4 bases from V and 3 bases from J, with 10 bases between. The CDR3 extends over 14 amino acids. Germline lookup yields CDR1 ENHRY and CDR2 SYGVKD. Recovered participants had two consecutive negative NP/OP PCR tests, healthcare professional clearance, or symptom resolution. This sample was taken from a study of blood T cell repertoires in COVID-19. Looking at the study overall: Samples came from the United States, Italy and Spain, spanning acute and convalescent COVID-19. PBMCs, B-cell-depleted T cells, or T cells were the source of the cDNA or gDNA that made up the material.

Original analysis: By means of reference gene primer amplification, nucleated cell counts were estimated. Using immunoSEQ multiplex PCR, the repertoire was profiled, and TCRdb retains in-frame clones only, with some absent. The DNA was the basis for D and trimming; V, J and clone size are from that table. The table records over 200,000 clones, around nine tenths of them present only once. The J gene is TRBJ1-5, the V gene TRBV10-3; D not resolved. This sequence originates from a young man who had recovered from COVID-19. The material sequenced was PBMCs or T cells enriched from blood (not recorded which). The CDR3 DNA sequence: TGTGCCATCAGTGTTGGCCGGGACAATCAGCCCCAGCATTTT. It yields the protein CAISVGRDNQPQHF.